This T cell receptor beta chain came from a study of T cell responses to AZD1222 COVID-19 vaccine. Study-level background: Pooled in the analysis were second doses at about 4 or about 12 weeks.

Clones were sequenced by immunoSEQ multiplex PCR, and TCRdb holds only the in-frame ones, with some missing. The sample comprises about 150,000 clones, roughly 82% of which are singletons, and roughly 3.9% rests with the top ten. Study results and caveats: Baseline serology detected seropositivity in only a handful of AZD1222 recipients. Variant regions that are unmutated are reportedly the target of nearly half of spike-specific TCRs. White British donors predominated, females outnumbered males, and clonal diversity was possibly underestimated.

A remark on this clone: Its antigen is still unknown.

The sequence derives from an adult in good health. The sequencing here drew on peripheral blood, taken on day 0 of AZD1222 vaccination.

In nucleotides, the CDR3 is TGTGCCAGCAGCCTCCAGTACACCGGGGAGCTGTTTTTT. It yields the protein CASSLQYTGELFF. This chain joins TRBV3-1 (or the pseudogene TRBV3-2) and TRBJ2-2; D gene unclear. CDR3 size: 13 residues. From germline, CDR1 is LGHDT and CDR2 YNNKEL (reference sequence). V was cut by 4 bases and J by 3 bases, with 6 bases left in between.